This TCR beta chain stems from a study of control samples from healthy donors and cancer patients. This CDR3 has 13 residues. Trimming cost V 1 base and J 7 bases, with 10 bases left between them. Germline loops: CDR1 MRHNA, CDR2 SNTAGT. The assay was immunoSEQ multiplex PCR, and TCRdb's table has in-frame clones only and misses some. The sample records 75,000 to 100,000 clones, roughly 86% being singletons. The chain employs TRBV6-4 and TRBJ1-1; no reliable D call. This sequence was found in a woman aged 45-65 years in good health. The sample comprised blood. CDR3 protein: CASSDFPGSEAFF. CDR3 DNA: TGTGCCAGCAGTGACTTTCCGGGGAGTGAAGCTTTCTTT.